This T cell receptor (beta chain) was captured in a study of T cell responses to AZD1222 COVID-19 vaccine. Germline CDR1 reads SGHRS; CDR2 reads YFSETQ. The CDR3 length is 17 residues. With V trimmed by 5 bases and J by 5 bases, 17 bases remained unmatched. Repertoires were generated with immunoSEQ multiplex PCR, while TCRdb's copy carries only in-frame clones and drops some. The sample holds roughly 81,000 clones, 80% to 90% seen once. The sequenced sample was peripheral blood, obtained on day 0 of AZD1222 vaccination. The gene calls are TRBV5-1 and TRBJ2-3, with TRBD2 matching 7 bases. The clonotype comes from an adult in good health. CDR3 residues: CASSFRGEGPKRDTQYF. CDR3 sequence (DNA): TGCGCCAGCAGTTTTCGTGGGGAGGGCCCCAAGAGAGATACGCAGTATTTT. Filled out from reference TRBV5-1 and TRBJ2-3, the complete variable domain reads KAGVTQTPRYLIKTRGQQVTLSCSPISGHRSVSWYQQTPGQGLQFLFEYFSETQRNKGNFPGRFSGRQFSNSRSEMNVSTLELGDSALYLCASSFRGEGPKRDTQYFGPGTRLTVL.